The T cell receptor beta chain described here comes from a study of T cell repertoires in cytomegalovirus infection. As for the study in general: Selected CMV epitopes included recently identified HLA-C-restricted ones as well as well-studied HLA-B-restricted ones.

A word on this clonotype: Antigen: not known.

In TCRdb, the reads were re-called with MiXCR into one record per CDR3 protein. This repertoire shows 200,000 to 250,000 distinct CDR3 sequences, roughly two fifths found once; its top ten account for around 60%. CDR3 length: 18 residues. Germline CDR1 is SGHVS and CDR2 is FQNEAQ. The V segment lost 2 bases and the J segment 0 bases; nucleotides outside the gene matches: 7. This clonotype was sampled from a human donor in good health (CMV status not recorded). Some clones in this sample may be carry-over from other donors' samples. The starting material was CD8+ T cells from cultured PBMCs, obtained from culture after CMV antigen stimulation. The chain uses TRBV7-8 and TRBJ2-2, with 9 bases matching TRBD2. The CDR3 sequence: CASSLRNAGGPNTGELFF. CDR3 nucleotide sequence: TGTGCCAGCAGCTTACGGAACGCGGGGGGGCCGAACACCGGGGAGCTGTTTTTT.